Sequencing of this T cell receptor (beta chain) was carried out in a study of CXCR3-negative and CXCR3-positive naive CD8 T cells (dated by TCRdb to between 2019 and 2020). With regard to the full study: In total, roughly 150 million TRB reads were obtained, or roughly 1.5 +/- 0.3 million reads per library. For the TRBV-TRBJ cluster analysis, the naive subsets came from 5 donors, while the memory cells came from 3 donors. Diversity and physicochemical repertoire analyses were performed on about 12 donors pooled from two independent experiments.

A remark on this clonotype: The antigen this receptor binds is unknown.

Each CD8+ T cell subset was flow-sorted in triplicate, with over 250,000 cells per subset placed directly into RLT lysis buffer. To keep memory contaminants out, a stringent definition of naive CD8+ T cells was applied: CD45RO-CCR7+CD27+CD95-. Peripheral blood mononuclear cells were isolated from buffy coats by standard density gradient centrifugation. A FACSAria III was used to flow-sort naive CXCR3-negative and CXCR3-positive CD8+ T cells. An RNeasy Mini Kit was used to extract total RNA from the sorted cells. CDR3 length: 14 amino acids, cysteine to phenylalanine. No DNA appears here. The germline V gene provides CDR1 SGHDN and CDR2 FVKESK. This sample was sequenced with a NextSeq 550. The Human TCR Profiling Kit (MiLaboratory) was used to make UMI-labeled 5' RACE TRB cDNA libraries. cDNA synthesis used the entire amount of extracted RNA, and PCR amplification then used the entire amount of cDNA produced. The libraries were made side by side, with each library going through the same number of PCR cycles. Per the authors' processing: With a minimum of two reads required per UMI, MIGEC and MiXCR pulled out about 50,000 +/- 10,000 unique UMI-labeled TRB cDNA molecules from each library. An average of roughly 40,000 +/- 10,000 functional in-frame TRB CDR3 nucleotide clonotypes without stop codons was found per library. Diversity metrics, including normalized Shannon-Wiener and Chao1, were computed in VDJtools after downsampling to 5000 UMI-labeled TRB molecules per sample. VDJtools was used to calculate clonotype-size-weighted physicochemical properties of the central five CDR3 residues, namely interaction energy, strength, volume and Kidera factor 4. Based on TCRdb reprocessing of the reads, there is one entry per CDR3 protein sequence, and DNA is missing. The V and J calls follow TCRdb's processing rather than the paper's. The sample table includes 70,000 to 100,000 distinct CDR3 sequences. 0.95% to 1.4% of the sample rests with the top ten.

What the work shows at the level of the full study, not this receptor alone: Because surface CD5, which is linked to self-reactivity in mice, was comparable between the naive subsets, TCR interaction strength was also inferred from the physicochemical properties of TRB CDR3s. Compared with CXCR3-negative naive cells, CXCR3-positive naive cells had TRB CDR3s with higher hydrophobicity (lower Kidera factor 4), lower energy, and higher strength and volume indices. Similar TRBV-TRBJ usage was shown by naive CXCR3-negative and CXCR3-positive cells from the same donor, whereas distinct patterns were shown by memory cells. Freshly isolated PBMCs were used for most assays because CXCR3 expression went down partially after cryopreservation. Comparably high repertoire diversity was found in both naive subsets, whereas much lower repertoire diversity was found in memory CD8+ T cells.

Sequencing was performed on naive CXCR3- CD8+ T cells from blood. Explained via the paper, the cell subset or site label denotes: CD45RO-CCR7+CD27+CD95- naive CD8+ T cells lacking CXCR3 (TNR3-). The rearranged segments are TRBV14 and TRBJ2-5; TCRdb's D call of TRBD1 is untestable without DNA. The TCR originated in a human donor in good health. Some clones in this sample may be carry-over from other donors' samples. The CDR3 corresponds to CASSPFQGVETQYF. With all but the CDR3 taken from the reference TRBV14 and TRBJ2-5 genes, the full variable domain is: EAGVTQFPSHSVIEKGQTVTLRCDPISGHDNLYWYRRVMGKEIKFLLHFVKESKQDESGMPNNRFLAERTGGTYSTLKVQPAELEDSGVYFCASSPFQGVETQYFGPGTRLLVL.